Sequencing of this TCR beta chain was carried out in a study of blood T cell repertoires in COVID-19. Study context: The United States, Italy and Spain supplied acute and convalescent COVID-19 samples. T cells, B-cell-depleted T cells, or PBMCs supplied cDNA or gDNA.

Assay: immunoSEQ multiplex PCR; the TCRdb copy retains only in-frame clones and omits some. The table has roughly 100,000 clones, more than 90% seen once; the top ten hold 1.5% to 2.5%. Seattle participants joined during active infection and were tracked over time. The sequence was collected from a woman in her forties or fifties with COVID-19, enrolled during active disease. The sequencing sample was made of peripheral blood.

The CDR3 loop is CASSIRTEDGYTF. CDR3 in DNA: TGTGCCAGTAGTATCCGGACAGAGGATGGCTACACCTTC. The chain couples TRBV19 to TRBJ1-2, with D possibly TRBD1 on 6 matching bases. CDR1 and CDR2 (germline): LNHDA, SQIVND (reference sequence). The CDR3 is 13 residues long. Trimming took off 3 bases at V and 6 bases at J, with 11 bases between the two ends.